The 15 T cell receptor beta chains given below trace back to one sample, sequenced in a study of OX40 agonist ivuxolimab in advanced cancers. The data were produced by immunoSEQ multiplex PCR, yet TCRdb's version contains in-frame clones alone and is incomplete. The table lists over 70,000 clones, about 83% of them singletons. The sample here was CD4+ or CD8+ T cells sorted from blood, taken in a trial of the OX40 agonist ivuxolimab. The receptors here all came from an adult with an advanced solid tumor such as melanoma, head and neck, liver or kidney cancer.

This CDR3 reads CASSFGGVNTEAFF. The CDR3 nucleotides are TGTGCCAGCAGCTTCGGCGGGGTGAACACTGAAGCTTTCTTT. The chain uses TRBV7-9 and TRBJ1-1, with D unresolved. CDR1 and CDR2 (germline): SEHNR, FQNEAQ (reference sequence). Between the trimmed V and J ends, which lost 3 bases and 0 bases, there was a span of 8 bases. This CDR3 has 14 residues.

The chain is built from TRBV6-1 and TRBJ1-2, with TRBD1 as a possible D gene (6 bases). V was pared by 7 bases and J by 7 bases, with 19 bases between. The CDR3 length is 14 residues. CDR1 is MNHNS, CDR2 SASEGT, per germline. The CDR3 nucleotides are TGTGCCAGCATCGACCCCCGGGGGCTGGGTGGCTACACCTTC. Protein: CASIDPRGLGGYTF.

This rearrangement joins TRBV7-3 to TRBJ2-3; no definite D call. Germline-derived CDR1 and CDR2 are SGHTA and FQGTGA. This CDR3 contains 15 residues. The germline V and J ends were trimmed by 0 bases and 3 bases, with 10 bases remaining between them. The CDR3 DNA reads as TGTGCCAGCAGCTTAACGGCTGTAAGAACAGATACGCAGTATTTT. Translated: CASSLTAVRTDTQYF.

The CDR3 region is CASSYSLDRADTQYF. The CDR3 DNA is TGTGCCAGCAGTTACTCCTTGGACAGGGCAGATACGCAGTATTTT. The chain couples TRBV6-5 to TRBJ2-3, with 8 bases aligning to TRBD1. J lost 4 bases, V lost 0 bases, and 3 bases had no gene match. The CDR3 is 15 amino acids. Per the germline V gene, CDR1 is MNHEY and CDR2 is SVGAGI.

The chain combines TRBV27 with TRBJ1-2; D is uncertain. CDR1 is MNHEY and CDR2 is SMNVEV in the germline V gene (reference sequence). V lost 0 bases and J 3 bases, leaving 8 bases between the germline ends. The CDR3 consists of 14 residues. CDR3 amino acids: CASSLSPDYYGYTF. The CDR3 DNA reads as TGTGCCAGCAGTTTATCCCCAGATTACTATGGCTACACCTTC.

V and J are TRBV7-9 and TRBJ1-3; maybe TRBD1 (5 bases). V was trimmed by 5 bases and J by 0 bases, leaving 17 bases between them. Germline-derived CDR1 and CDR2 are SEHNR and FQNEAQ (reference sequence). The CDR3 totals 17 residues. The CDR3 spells CASSPPGQPSSGNTIYF. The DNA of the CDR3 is TGTGCCAGCAGCCCACCGGGGCAGCCGAGCTCTGGAAACACCATATATTTT.

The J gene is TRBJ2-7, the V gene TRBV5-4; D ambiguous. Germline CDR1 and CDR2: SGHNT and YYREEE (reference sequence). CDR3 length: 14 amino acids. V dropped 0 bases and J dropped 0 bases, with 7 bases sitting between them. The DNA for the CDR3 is TGTGCCAGCAGCTTGGAACAGCACTCCTACGAGCAGTACTTC. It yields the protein CASSLEQHSYEQYF.

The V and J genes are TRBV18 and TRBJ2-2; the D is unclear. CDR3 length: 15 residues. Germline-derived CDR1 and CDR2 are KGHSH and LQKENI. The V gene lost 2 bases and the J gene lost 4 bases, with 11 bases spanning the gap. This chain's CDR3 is CASSPLTALTGELFF. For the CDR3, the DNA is TGTGCCAGCTCACCATTGACGGCTCTCACCGGGGAGCTGTTTTTT.

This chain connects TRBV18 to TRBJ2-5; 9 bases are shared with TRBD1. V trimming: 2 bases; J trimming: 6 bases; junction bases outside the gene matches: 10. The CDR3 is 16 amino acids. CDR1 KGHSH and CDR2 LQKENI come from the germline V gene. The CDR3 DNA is TGTGCCAGCTCACCAACGGGACAGGGCCCCGGAAAGACCCAGTACTTC. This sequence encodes CASSPTGQGPGKTQYF.

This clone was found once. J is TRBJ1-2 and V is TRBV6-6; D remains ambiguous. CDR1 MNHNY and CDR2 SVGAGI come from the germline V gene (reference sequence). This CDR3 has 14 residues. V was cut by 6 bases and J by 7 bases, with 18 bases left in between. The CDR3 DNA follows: TGTGCCAGCAGCAGTCGAAGCGAACCGGGTGGCTACACCTTC. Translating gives CASSSRSEPGGYTF.

The CDR3 DNA reads TGCAGCGGCTCTGGGACAGCCCAGGGCTACACCTTC. Protein: CSGSGTAQGYTF. This chain links TRBV29-1 with TRBJ1-2; 7 bases are a match to TRBD1. This CDR3 has 12 amino acids. V shed 7 bases, J shed 8 bases, and the junction held 10 bases outside the gene matches. Germline V gene data show CDR1 as SQVTM and CDR2 as ANQGSEA.

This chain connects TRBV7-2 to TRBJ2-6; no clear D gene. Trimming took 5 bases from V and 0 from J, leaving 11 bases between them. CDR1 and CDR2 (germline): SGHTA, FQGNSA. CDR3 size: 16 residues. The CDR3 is CASSKRALSGANVLTF. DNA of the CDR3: TGTGCCAGCAGCAAAAGGGCTCTCTCTGGGGCCAACGTCCTGACTTTC.

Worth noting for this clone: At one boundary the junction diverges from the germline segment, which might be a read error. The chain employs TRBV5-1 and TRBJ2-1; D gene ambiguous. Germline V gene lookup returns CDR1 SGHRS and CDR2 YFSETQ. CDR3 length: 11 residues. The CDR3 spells CASSSDNEQFF. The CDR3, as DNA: TGCGCCAGCAGCTCCGACAATGAGCAGTTCTTC.

This chain's CDR3 is CASSFNFGWNNEQFF. In DNA, the CDR3 is TGCGCCAGCAGCTTTAACTTTGGATGGAACAATGAGCAGTTCTTC. The rearrangement links TRBV5-1 to TRBJ2-1, with no clear D. The V gene lost 2 bases and the J gene lost 5 bases, with 14 bases spanning the gap. Looked up from germline, CDR1 is SGHRS and CDR2 is YFSETQ. The CDR3 consists of 15 residues.

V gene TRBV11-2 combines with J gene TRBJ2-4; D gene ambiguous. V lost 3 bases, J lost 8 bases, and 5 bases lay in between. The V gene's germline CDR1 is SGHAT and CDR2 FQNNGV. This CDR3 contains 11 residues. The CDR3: CASSFTDIQYF. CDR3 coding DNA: TGTGCCAGCAGCTTCACAGACATTCAGTACTTC.